These T cell receptor beta chains were read from a single sample in a study of radiation and T cells in renal cell carcinoma. Sequencing was performed with immunoSEQ multiplex PCR; in TCRdb, only in-frame clones are kept and a portion is missing. The sample includes about 83,000 clones, over 65% of them seen just once. The sample in question was blood, obtained from a patient whose treatment included radiotherapy and nephrectomy. The receptors were sampled from a woman in her sixties or seventies with renal cell carcinoma. The CDR3 runs from the conserved cysteine through the conserved F or W. Each record gives: CDR3 DNA, CDR3 protein, V gene, D gene, J gene, clone size. A D gene is named only where the DNA matches it firmly. Where a row states a size, it is once, few, many or the class of an expanded clone; other rows omit it.

CDR3nt: TGTGCCAGCAGTACCCTCCTTACCTCCTACGAGCAGTACTTC; CDR3aa: CASSTLLTSYEQYF; v_gene: TRBV2; d_gene: NA; j_gene: TRBJ2-7; abundance: NA
CDR3nt: TGTGCCAGTAGTTCCTCGAGCGGGACAGGAGGATCCTACGAGCAGTACTTC; CDR3aa: CASSSSSGTGGSYEQYF; v_gene: TRBV19; d_gene: NA; j_gene: TRBJ2-7; abundance: NA
CDR3nt: TGTGCCAGTAGTTTCTCCGGACCCTACAATGAGCAGTTCTTC; CDR3aa: CASSFSGPYNEQFF; v_gene: TRBV19; d_gene: NA; j_gene: TRBJ2-1; abundance: NA
CDR3nt: TGTGCCAGCAGTCGAGGACACAAGAACACTGAAGCTTTCTTT; CDR3aa: CASSRGHKNTEAFF; v_gene: TRBV5-4; d_gene: NA; j_gene: TRBJ1-1; abundance: NA
CDR3nt: TGTGCCAGCAGCCTAAACGTGGGGAACACTGAAGCTTTCTTT; CDR3aa: CASSLNVGNTEAFF; v_gene: TRBV11-1; d_gene: NA; j_gene: TRBJ1-1; abundance: few
CDR3nt: TGTGCCAGCAGTTACTCGGGGGGAGGTAATTCACCCCTCCACTTT; CDR3aa: CASSYSGGGNSPLHF; v_gene: TRBV6-6; d_gene: NA; j_gene: TRBJ1-6; abundance: NA
CDR3nt: TGTGCCAGCAGCCATCCTCGACGGGCTCAGATAGGTGAAGCTTTCTTT; CDR3aa: CASSHPRRAQIGEAFF; v_gene: TRBV28; d_gene: NA; j_gene: TRBJ1-1; abundance: NA
CDR3nt: TGTGCCAGCAGCGGGACAGGTTTCAACGAGCAGTACTTC; CDR3aa: CASSGTGFNEQYF; v_gene: TRBV2; d_gene: TRBD1; j_gene: TRBJ2-7; abundance: NA
CDR3nt: TGTGCCAGCTCTTCCGGGACAGGGGGCTTTGTGGAGCAGTTCTTC; CDR3aa: CASSSGTGGFVEQFF; v_gene: TRBV18; d_gene: TRBD1; j_gene: TRBJ2-1; abundance: NA
CDR3nt: TGTGCCAGTAGTACCCCGGGGGGGGTGAATGGCTACACCTTC; CDR3aa: CASSTPGGVNGYTF; v_gene: TRBV19; d_gene: NA; j_gene: TRBJ1-2; abundance: once
CDR3nt: TGTGCCAGTAGTTGGACGGGAGCAACTTTCTATGAGCAGTTCTTC; CDR3aa: CASSWTGATFYEQFF; v_gene: TRBV19; d_gene: NA; j_gene: TRBJ2-1; abundance: NA
CDR3nt: TGTGCCAGCAATCCCGGGACTAGCGGGAACAATGAGCAGTTCTTC; CDR3aa: CASNPGTSGNNEQFF; v_gene: TRBV2; d_gene: TRBD2; j_gene: TRBJ2-1; abundance: NA
CDR3nt: TGTGCCACCAGCAGACTCACAGGATTTAACACTGAAGCTTTCTTT; CDR3aa: CATSRLTGFNTEAFF; v_gene: TRBV15; d_gene: NA; j_gene: TRBJ1-1; abundance: NA
CDR3nt: TGTGCCAGCAGACCCTGGACTGACTACGAGCAGTACTTC; CDR3aa: CASRPWTDYEQYF; v_gene: TRBV27; d_gene: NA; j_gene: TRBJ2-7; abundance: NA
CDR3nt: TGTGCCAGCAGCCCCATAGCGGTTAGGGGTAAGGACACTGAAGCTTTCTTT; CDR3aa: CASSPIAVRGKDTEAFF; v_gene: TRBV11-2; d_gene: NA; j_gene: TRBJ1-1; abundance: NA
CDR3nt: TGTGCCAGCAGCCCTCGAGGCCCTAGCTCTGGGGCCAACGTCCTGACTTTC; CDR3aa: CASSPRGPSSGANVLTF; v_gene: TRBV2; d_gene: NA; j_gene: TRBJ2-6; abundance: NA
CDR3nt: TGTGCCTGGACCAGACAGGGATCTCAGCCCCAGCATTTT; CDR3aa: CAWTRQGSQPQHF; v_gene: TRBV30; d_gene: TRBD1; j_gene: TRBJ1-5; abundance: NA
CDR3nt: TGTGCCAGTAGTACAACAGGGGCTGCAGGGGAGCTGTTTTTT; CDR3aa: CASSTTGAAGELFF; v_gene: TRBV19; d_gene: TRBD1; j_gene: TRBJ2-2; abundance: NA
CDR3nt: TGTGCCAGCAGCTCATTCCTAGGGGGCGAGGGAGAAAAACTGTTTTTT; CDR3aa: CASSSFLGGEGEKLFF; v_gene: TRBV7-9; d_gene: TRBD1; j_gene: TRBJ1-4; abundance: NA
CDR3nt: TGTGCCAGCAGAACCCTAACTTATTCACCCCTCCACTTT; CDR3aa: CASRTLTYSPLHF; v_gene: TRBV6-5; d_gene: NA; j_gene: TRBJ1-6; abundance: NA
CDR3nt: TGCGCCAGCAGCTTGGCCCAGGGGGCTGGAGAGACCCAGTACTTC; CDR3aa: CASSLAQGAGETQYF; v_gene: TRBV5-1; d_gene: TRBD1; j_gene: TRBJ2-5; abundance: NA
CDR3nt: TGCGCCAGCAGCCAAGTGCCCGGGCAGGCCGGGGTGAATGGCTACACCTTC; CDR3aa: CASSQVPGQAGVNGYTF; v_gene: TRBV4-1; d_gene: NA; j_gene: TRBJ1-2; abundance: once
CDR3nt: TGTGCCAGCAGCTTAGTCCCTAGTGGGACACCCTACGAGCAGTACTTC; CDR3aa: CASSLVPSGTPYEQYF; v_gene: TRBV7-9; d_gene: NA; j_gene: TRBJ2-7; abundance: few
CDR3nt: TGTGCCAGCAGCTGGACAGGAGCCAAAAACATTCAGTACTTC; CDR3aa: CASSWTGAKNIQYF; v_gene: TRBV5-8; d_gene: TRBD1; j_gene: TRBJ2-4; abundance: NA
CDR3nt: TGTGCCAGCAGTGGACAGGGAGAAGACTATGGCTACACCTTC; CDR3aa: CASSGQGEDYGYTF; v_gene: TRBV6-6; d_gene: TRBD1; j_gene: TRBJ1-2; abundance: NA
CDR3nt: TGTGCCAGCAGGGAGGAGGCGGGCTATGGCTACACCTTC; CDR3aa: CASREEAGYGYTF; v_gene: TRBV2; d_gene: NA; j_gene: TRBJ1-2; abundance: NA
CDR3nt: TGTGCCAGCAGTCCCCCCCCGCGAAGGACGACCAAAAACATTCAGTACTTC; CDR3aa: CASSPPPRRTTKNIQYF; v_gene: TRBV28; d_gene: NA; j_gene: TRBJ2-4; abundance: NA
CDR3nt: TGTGCCAGCTCACCACATACCGGGGCGGAGACCCAGTACTTC; CDR3aa: CASSPHTGAETQYF; v_gene: TRBV18; d_gene: NA; j_gene: TRBJ2-5; abundance: NA
CDR3nt: TGTGCCAGCACTCCGGGACAGGGAAGTGGAAACACTGAAGCTTTCTTT; CDR3aa: CASTPGQGSGNTEAFF; v_gene: TRBV11-3; d_gene: TRBD1; j_gene: TRBJ1-1; abundance: NA
CDR3nt: TGCGCCAGCAGCGCTAGCGGGGATAGCACAGATACGCAGTATTTT; CDR3aa: CASSASGDSTDTQYF; v_gene: TRBV5-1; d_gene: TRBD2; j_gene: TRBJ2-3; abundance: NA
CDR3nt: TGTGCCATCAGTGAGGGGCAGGGGGCGTCGGGGTTCTTT; CDR3aa: CAISEGQGASGFF; v_gene: TRBV10-3; d_gene: TRBD1; j_gene: TRBJ1-1; abundance: NA
CDR3nt: TGCGCCAGCAGCTGGGGCTCGGGCGGCTACACCTTC; CDR3aa: CASSWGSGGYTF; v_gene: TRBV5-1; d_gene: NA; j_gene: TRBJ1-2; abundance: NA
CDR3nt: TGTGCCAGCAGTTTGGAAGGATGGGAGACCCAGTACTTC; CDR3aa: CASSLEGWETQYF; v_gene: TRBV28; d_gene: NA; j_gene: TRBJ2-5; abundance: NA
CDR3nt: TGTGCCAGCAGCCCGACTATGGGCAATGAGCAGTTCTTC; CDR3aa: CASSPTMGNEQFF; v_gene: TRBV5-6; d_gene: NA; j_gene: TRBJ2-1; abundance: NA